This T cell receptor beta chain was obtained from a study of shared clonotypes between healthy human individuals. This clone was seen once. Its antigen remains unidentified. This table comes from immunoSEQ multiplex PCR, and its TCRdb copy is limited to in-frame clones, with some not included. The sample has 780,000 or so clones, just under 75% seen once. CD4+ cells were split into CD45RA+ naive and CD45RA-negative memory subsets. From germline, CDR1 is LNHDA and CDR2 SQIVND (reference sequence). The CDR3 has 16 residues. V lost 3 bases to trimming and J lost 4 bases, with 16 bases between them. Study-wide results and limits: It was the non-shared clonotypes that had lower generation probabilities than clonotypes shared by all four donors. On the whole, naive subsets had larger estimated richness than memory subsets had.

The V and J genes are TRBV19 and TRBJ1-3; D not resolved. The sequencing input was memory CD4+ T cells sorted from blood. Subset described: CD45RA-negative fraction. The clonotype was recovered from a woman in her 30s in good health. The CDR3 loop is CASSIRAELQGNTIYF. CDR3 DNA: TGTGCCAGTAGTATTCGGGCGGAACTTCAGGGAAACACCATATATTTT.